This T cell receptor (beta chain) is drawn from a study of Ad26.COV2.S vaccination and SARS-CoV-2 variants. On the study more broadly: Administration of Ad26.COV2.S was intramuscular, either once or twice 56 days apart. Study-level points and caveats: Vaccine and placebo recipients had comparable breadth of non-spike TCRs. It was vaccine recipients, not placebo recipients, who had the higher spike-specific TCR breadth.

The count of this clone is one. The antigen is unknown. As to treatment: roughly 20 received Ad26.COV2.S at low or high dose, single or two shots; several received placebo; per-sample allocation not given. Sampling took place 63 days after the first vaccine or placebo injection. This adult donor, from Boston, was 18-55 years old. Assay used: immunoSEQ multiplex PCR; TCRdb lists only in-frame clones, some missing. Of a few hundred thousand clones in the sample, roughly 88% were seen once. The TCR sequence derives from a person between 18 and 65 years old who received the Ad26.COV2.S COVID-19 vaccine or a placebo. Sequenced material: peripheral blood, taken in a trial of Ad26.COV2.S vaccine versus placebo.

The CDR3 DNA follows: TGTGCCAGCAGCCGTAGGAGAGCGGGAGGGCCAGGAAATGAGCAGTTCTTC. It encodes CASSRRRAGGPGNEQFF. The rearrangement links TRBV3-1 (or the pseudogene TRBV3-2) to TRBJ2-1, with TRBD2 matching over 10 bases. CDR3 size: 17 residues. The germline gives CDR1 LGHDT, CDR2 YNNKEL (reference sequence). V shed 4 bases and J 7 bases; nucleotides not matched to a gene: 13.